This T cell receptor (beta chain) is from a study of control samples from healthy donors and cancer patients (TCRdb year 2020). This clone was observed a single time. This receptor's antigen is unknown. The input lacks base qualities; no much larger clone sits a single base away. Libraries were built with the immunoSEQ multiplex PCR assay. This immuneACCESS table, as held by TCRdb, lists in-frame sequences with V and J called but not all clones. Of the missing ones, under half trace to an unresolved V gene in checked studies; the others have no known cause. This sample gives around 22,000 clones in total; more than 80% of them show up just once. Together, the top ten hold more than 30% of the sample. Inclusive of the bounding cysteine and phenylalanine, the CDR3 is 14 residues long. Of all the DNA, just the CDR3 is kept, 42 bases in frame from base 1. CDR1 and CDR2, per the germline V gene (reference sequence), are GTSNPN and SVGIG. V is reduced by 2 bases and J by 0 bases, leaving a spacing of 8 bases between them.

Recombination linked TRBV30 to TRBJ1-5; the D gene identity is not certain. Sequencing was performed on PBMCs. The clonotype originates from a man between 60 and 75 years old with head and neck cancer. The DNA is TGTGCCTGGAGTTTGGGGTATAGCAATCAGCCCCAGCATTTT. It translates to CAWSLGYSNQPQHF.